This T cell receptor beta chain was retrieved from a study of human T cells and chemical hapten exposure. The sample's time point: pre-sensitization, week 0. Treatment given: therapeutic diphenylcyclopropenone sensitization with weekly scalp DPC. V shed 4 bases, J shed 6 bases, and the junction held 9 bases outside the gene matches. The CDR3 totals 14 residues. Germline V gene data show CDR1 as MDHEN and CDR2 as SYDVKM. This clonotype was seen a handful of times. One entry per CDR3 protein, called by TCRdb with MiXCR from the RACE reads. The table shows about 70,000 distinct CDR3 sequences, with approximately 11% occurring only once.

The sample was whole blood, taken in connection with sensitization to the hapten diphenylcyclopropenone (DPC). This sequence was found in a woman in her fifties or sixties with alopecia areata. Some clones in this sample may be carry-over from other donors' samples. The chain couples TRBV28 to TRBJ2-7; 7 bases match TRBD2. DNA of the CDR3: TGTGCCAGCAGTTGGCTCGGGGGGAAGGGCGAGCAGTACTTC. It translates to CASSWLGGKGEQYF. Drawing the rest from reference TRBV28 and TRBJ2-7, the complete variable domain is DVKVTQSSRYLVKRTGEKVFLECVQDMDHENMFWYRQDPGLGLRLIYFSYDVKMKEKGDIPEGYSVSREKKERFSLILESASTNQTSMYLCASSWLGGKGEQYFGPGTRLTVT.